The entry below gives a single T cell receptor (beta chain) sequence along with its context. Its antigen remains unidentified. With V trimmed by 4 bases and J by 4 bases, 3 bases remained unmatched. Germline lookup yields CDR1 DFQATT and CDR2 SNEGSKA (reference sequence). This CDR3 contains 13 residues. The data were obtained in a study of T cell repertoires in cytomegalovirus infection. Study background: Public TCR beta signature analysis indicated the presence of both CMV infection and matching HLA type. Overall study findings and caveats: CMV carriers having the relevant HLA were flagged by cumulative public TCR beta family frequency. Predominance within the ex vivo response was attributable to HLA-C-restricted CMV-specific TCR beta clonotypes.

TCRdb reprocessed the reads via MiXCR and lists one record per CDR3 protein. In the table there are approximately 630,000 distinct CDR3 sequences, 20% to 30% of which are singletons. This sequence joins TRBV20-1 and TRBJ1-2; 10 nucleotides match TRBD1. The TCR was taken from a human donor in good health (CMV status not recorded). Some clones in this sample may be carry-over from other donors' samples. Sequencing was performed on CD8+ T cells from PBMCs. DNA for the CDR3: TGCAGTGCTAAGGGACAGGGGAGCTATGGCTACACCTTC. Amino acids: CSAKGQGSYGYTF.